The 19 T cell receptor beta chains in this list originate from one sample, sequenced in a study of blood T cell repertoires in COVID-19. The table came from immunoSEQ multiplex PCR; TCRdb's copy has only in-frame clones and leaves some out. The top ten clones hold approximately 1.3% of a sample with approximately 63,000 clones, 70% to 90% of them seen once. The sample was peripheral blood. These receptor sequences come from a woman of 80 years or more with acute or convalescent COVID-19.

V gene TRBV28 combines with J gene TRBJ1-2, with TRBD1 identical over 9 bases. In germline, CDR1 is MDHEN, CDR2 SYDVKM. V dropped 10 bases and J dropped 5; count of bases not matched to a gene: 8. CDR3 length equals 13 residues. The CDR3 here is CATSAGQGYGYTF. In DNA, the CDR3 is TGTGCCACCTCCGCGGGACAGGGATATGGCTACACCTTC.

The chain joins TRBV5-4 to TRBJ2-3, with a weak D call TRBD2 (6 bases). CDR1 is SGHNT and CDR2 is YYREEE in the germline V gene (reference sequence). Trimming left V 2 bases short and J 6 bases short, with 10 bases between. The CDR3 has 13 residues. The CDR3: CASSLEGTDTQYF. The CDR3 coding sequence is TGTGCCAGCAGCTTAGAAGGGACTGATACGCAGTATTTT.

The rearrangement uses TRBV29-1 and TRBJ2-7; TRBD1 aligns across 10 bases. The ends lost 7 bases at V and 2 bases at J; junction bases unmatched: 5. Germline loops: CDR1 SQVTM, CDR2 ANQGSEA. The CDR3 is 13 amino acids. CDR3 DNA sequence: TGCAGCGCTACCGGACAGGGGGCCTACGAGCAGTACTTC. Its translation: CSATGQGAYEQYF.

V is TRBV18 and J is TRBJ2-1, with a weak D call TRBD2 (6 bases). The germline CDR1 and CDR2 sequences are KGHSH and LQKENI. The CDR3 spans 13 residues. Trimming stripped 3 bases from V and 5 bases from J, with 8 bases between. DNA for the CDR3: TGTGCCAGCTCACCTGGCGGGAACAATGAGCAGTTCTTC. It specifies CASSPGGNNEQFF.

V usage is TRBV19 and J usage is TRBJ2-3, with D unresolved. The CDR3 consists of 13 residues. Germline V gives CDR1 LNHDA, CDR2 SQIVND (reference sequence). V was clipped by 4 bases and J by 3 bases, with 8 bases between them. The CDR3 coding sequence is TGTGCCAGTAGTAACAAATGGACAGATACGCAGTATTTT. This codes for CASSNKWTDTQYF.

The CDR3 region has the DNA TGTGCCAGCAGCCAAGATGAAGCAGGGGAGAAGACCCAGTACTTC. Its translation is CASSQDEAGEKTQYF. This chain uses TRBV3-1 (or the pseudogene TRBV3-2) with TRBJ2-5; D possibly corresponds to TRBD1 (6 bases). The germline CDR1 and CDR2 sequences are LGHDT and YNNKEL (reference sequence). The CDR3 covers 15 residues. V dropped 0 bases and J dropped 6 bases, with 14 bases sitting between them.

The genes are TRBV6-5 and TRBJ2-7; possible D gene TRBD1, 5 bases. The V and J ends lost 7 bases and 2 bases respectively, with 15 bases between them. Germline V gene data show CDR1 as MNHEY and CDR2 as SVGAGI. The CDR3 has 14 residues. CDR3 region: CASKMSGMTYEQYF. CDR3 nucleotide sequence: TGTGCCAGCAAGATGTCAGGGATGACCTACGAGCAGTACTTC.

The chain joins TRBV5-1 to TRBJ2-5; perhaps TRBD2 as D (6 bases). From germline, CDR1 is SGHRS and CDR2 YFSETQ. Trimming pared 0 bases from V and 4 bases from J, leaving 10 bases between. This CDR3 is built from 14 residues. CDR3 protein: CASSLGTGRETQYF. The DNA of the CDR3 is TGCGCCAGCAGCTTGGGGACCGGGAGAGAGACCCAGTACTTC.

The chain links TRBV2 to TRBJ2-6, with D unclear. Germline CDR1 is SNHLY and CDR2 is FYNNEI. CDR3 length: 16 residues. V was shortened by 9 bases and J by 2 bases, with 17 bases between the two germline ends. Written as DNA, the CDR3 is TGTGCCAGTAGCCCCCCGGCGGCCGCTGGGGCCAACGTCCTGACTTTC. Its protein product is CASSPPAAAGANVLTF.

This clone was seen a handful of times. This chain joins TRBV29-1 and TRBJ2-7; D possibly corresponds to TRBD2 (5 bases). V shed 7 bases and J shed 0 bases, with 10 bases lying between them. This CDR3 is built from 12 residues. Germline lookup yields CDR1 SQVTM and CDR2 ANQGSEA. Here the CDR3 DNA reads TGCAGCGGGAAGGGAGCCTCCTACGAGCAGTACTTC. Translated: CSGKGASYEQYF.

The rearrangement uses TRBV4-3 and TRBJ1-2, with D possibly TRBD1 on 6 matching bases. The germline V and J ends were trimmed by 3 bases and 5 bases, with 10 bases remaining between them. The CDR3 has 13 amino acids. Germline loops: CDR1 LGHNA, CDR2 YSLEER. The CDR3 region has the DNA TGCGCCAGCAGCCAGGACGGACAGTATGGCTACACCTTC. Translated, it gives CASSQDGQYGYTF.

The CDR3 region is CASSQAGTENSPLHF. CDR3 DNA sequence: TGTGCCAGCAGCCAAGCCGGGACAGAGAATTCACCCCTCCACTTT. The chain carries TRBV3-1 (or the pseudogene TRBV3-2) and TRBJ1-6; 7 nucleotides match TRBD1. Unmatched junction bases numbered 4, after V lost 1 base and J lost 7 bases. The germline V gene has CDR1 LGHDT and CDR2 YNNKEL (reference sequence). The length of the CDR3 is 15 residues.

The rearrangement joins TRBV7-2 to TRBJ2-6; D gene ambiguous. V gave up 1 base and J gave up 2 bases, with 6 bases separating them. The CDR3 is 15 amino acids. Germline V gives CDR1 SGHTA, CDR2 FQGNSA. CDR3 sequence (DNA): TGTGCCAGCAGCTTAGTCCGGGCTGGGGCCAACGTCCTGACTTTC. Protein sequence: CASSLVRAGANVLTF.

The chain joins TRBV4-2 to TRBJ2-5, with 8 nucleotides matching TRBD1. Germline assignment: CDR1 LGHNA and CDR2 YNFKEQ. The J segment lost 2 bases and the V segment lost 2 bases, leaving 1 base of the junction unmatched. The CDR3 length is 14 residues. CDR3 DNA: TGTGCCAGCAGCCAACGACAGGGGCAAGAGACCCAGTACTTC. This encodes CASSQRQGQETQYF.

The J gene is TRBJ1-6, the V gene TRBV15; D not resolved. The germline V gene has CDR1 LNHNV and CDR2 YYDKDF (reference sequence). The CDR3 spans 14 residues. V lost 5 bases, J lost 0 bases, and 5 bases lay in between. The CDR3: CATSLFSYNSPLHF. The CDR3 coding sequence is TGTGCCACCAGCCTATTCTCCTATAATTCACCCCTCCACTTT.

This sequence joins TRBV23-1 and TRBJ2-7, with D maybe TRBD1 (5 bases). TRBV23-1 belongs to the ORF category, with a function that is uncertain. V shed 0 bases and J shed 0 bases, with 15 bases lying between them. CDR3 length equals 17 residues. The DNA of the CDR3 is TGCGCCAGCAGTCAATCGTTTTCAGGGCCTCCCTCCTACGAGCAGTACTTC. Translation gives CASSQSFSGPPSYEQYF.

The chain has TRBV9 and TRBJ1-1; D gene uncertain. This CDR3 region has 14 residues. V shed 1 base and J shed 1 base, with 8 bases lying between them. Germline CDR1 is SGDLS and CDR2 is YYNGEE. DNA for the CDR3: TGTGCCAGCAGCGTACGGGGATCGAACACTGAAGCTTTCTTT. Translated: CASSVRGSNTEAFF.

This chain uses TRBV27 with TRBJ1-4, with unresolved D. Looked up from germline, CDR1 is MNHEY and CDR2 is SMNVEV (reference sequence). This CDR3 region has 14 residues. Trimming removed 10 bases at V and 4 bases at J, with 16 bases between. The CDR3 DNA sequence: TGTGCCACCGGCGGAGGTCTCGGTAATGAAAAACTGTTTTTT. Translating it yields CATGGGLGNEKLFF. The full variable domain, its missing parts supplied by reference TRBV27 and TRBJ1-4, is EAQVTQNPRYLITVTGKKLTVTCSQNMNHEYMSWYRQDPGLGLRQIYYSMNVEVTDKGDVPEGYKVSRKEKRNFPLILESPSPNQTSLYFCATGGGLGNEKLFFGSGTQLSVL.

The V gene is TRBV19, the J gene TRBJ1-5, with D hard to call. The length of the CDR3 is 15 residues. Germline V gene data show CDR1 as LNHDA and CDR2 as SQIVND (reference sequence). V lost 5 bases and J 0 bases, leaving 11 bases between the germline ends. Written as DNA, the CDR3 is TGTGCCAGTAGTGGGCAGTTACTTAGCAATCAGCCCCAGCATTTT. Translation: CASSGQLLSNQPQHF.